The next 8 T cell receptor beta chains were all read from a single sample in a study of blood T cell repertoires in COVID-19 (dated by TCRdb to 2019 to 2021). Library construction relied on the immunoSEQ multiplex PCR assay. TCRdb took over this immuneACCESS table, retaining in-frame rearrangements with V and J assigned. Such tables are incomplete; in checked studies, under half of the missing clones stem from an unresolved V gene, and the remainder is unexplained. The sample records over 200,000 clones, around 90% of which are singletons. 0.7% of the sample goes to the ten largest clones. The sample taken for sequencing was peripheral blood. These receptors were obtained from a human donor in a cohort sampled during active COVID-19.

The chain recombines TRBV20-1 with TRBJ1-6; TRBD1 might be the D (6 bases). V gave up 3 bases and J gave up 8 bases, with 23 bases separating them. From germline, CDR1 is DFQATT and CDR2 SNEGSKA (reference sequence). The CDR3 spans 17 residues. The CDR3 sequence is CSASGFRDTLGDSPLHF. DNA of the CDR3: TGCAGTGCTAGTGGATTCCGGGACACCCTGGGCGATTCACCCCTCCACTTT.

The CDR3 loop reads CATSRDSKYYEQFF. DNA of the CDR3: TGTGCCACCTCCCGGGACAGCAAGTACTATGAGCAGTTCTTC. This chain links TRBV6-5 with TRBJ2-1; the match to TRBD1 covers 7 bases. The CDR3 covers 14 residues. Looked up from germline, CDR1 is MNHEY and CDR2 is SVGAGI. Germline trimming cut 10 bases from V and 8 bases from J; bases unmatched to any gene: 14.

This chain links TRBV5-4 with TRBJ2-7; TRBD1 might be the D (5 bases). The CDR3 covers 15 residues. Germline V gives CDR1 SGHNT, CDR2 YYREEE (reference sequence). The germline V and J ends were trimmed by 5 bases and 2 bases, with 17 bases remaining between them. The CDR3 loop reads CASRNQGPPAYEQYF. The CDR3 coding sequence is TGTGCCAGCAGGAACCAGGGTCCCCCGGCCTACGAGCAGTACTTC.

The genes are TRBV5-1 and TRBJ2-3, with 8 nucleotides matching TRBD2. CDR1 and CDR2 from the germline V gene are SGHRS and YFSETQ. This CDR3 has 16 amino acids. Trimming cost V 4 bases and J 5 bases; bases outside gene matches: 12. CDR3 in amino acids: CASSPGVAGTRDTQYF. The CDR3 DNA reads TGCGCCAGCAGCCCCGGGGTAGCGGGAACCAGAGATACGCAGTATTTT.

V usage is TRBV19 and J usage is TRBJ2-7; 14 nucleotides match TRBD2. This CDR3 is built from 17 residues. The V segment lost 5 bases and the J segment 1 base; nucleotides outside the gene matches: 7. Germline V CDR1 and CDR2: LNHDA, SQIVND (reference sequence). The chain's CDR3 is CASSSRTSGRLSYEQYF. The CDR3 DNA is TGTGCCAGTAGTTCCAGGACTAGCGGGAGGCTGTCCTACGAGCAGTACTTC.

The rearrangement uses TRBV7-2 and TRBJ1-1; D is unclear. Germline V gives CDR1 SGHTA, CDR2 FQGNSA. Trimming took 7 bases from V and 1 from J, leaving 13 bases between them. The CDR3 totals 14 residues. The CDR3 reads CASTPVEGNTEAFF. CDR3 DNA: TGTGCCAGCACCCCCGTGGAGGGGAACACTGAAGCTTTCTTT.

The CDR3 here is CASTYPGTGFNQPQHF. Written as DNA, the CDR3 is TGTGCCAGCACCTATCCCGGGACAGGGTTCAATCAGCCCCAGCATTTT. This chain links TRBV28 with TRBJ1-5, with 9 bases aligning to TRBD1. Losses at the gene ends were 7 bases for V and 3 bases for J; bases not matched to a gene: 10. Germline V gene sequence: CDR1 MDHEN, CDR2 SYDVKM. The CDR3 consists of 16 residues.

The chain combines TRBV5-6 with TRBJ1-6; maybe TRBD1 (5 bases). Germline lookup yields CDR1 SGHDT and CDR2 YYEEEE. The CDR3 length is 18 residues. V gave up 0 bases and J gave up 2 bases, with 15 bases separating them. The CDR3 bases are TGTGCCAGCAGCTTGGCCACCTGGGAGGGGCCCTATAATTCACCCCTCCACTTT. It translates to CASSLATWEGPYNSPLHF.